These T cell receptor beta chains were read from a single sample in a study of Graves' ophthalmopathy and Graves' hyperthyroidism. TCRdb passed the multiplex PCR reads through MiXCR, listing each CDR3 protein once. The table includes approximately 500,000 distinct CDR3 sequences, 13% to 15% detected once. Material: blood. These receptors all come from a woman under 40 with Graves' ophthalmopathy. CDR3s include the opening cysteine and the closing phenylalanine or tryptophan. The D gene is left open where the match is weak. Size is omitted from some rows. Given values are once, few, many or a class for expanded clones.

>TRBJ2-5|many|TRBV19|TRBD2
TGTGCCAGTAGTATTTCTAGCGGGAGGAAGACCCAGTACTTC
CASSISSGRKTQYF
>TRBJ2-2|.|TRBV13|.
TGTGCCAGCACCCTCGGGGGGACAGCGAACACCGGGGAGCTGTTTTTT
CASTLGGTANTGELFF
>TRBJ2-4|many|TRBV11-2|TRBD2
TGTGCCAGCAGCTTTGGACTAGCGGGGGCGGTGGCCAAAAACATTCAGTACTTC
CASSFGLAGAVAKNIQYF
>TRBJ1-3|many|TRBV28|.
TGTGCCAGCATGGTAGCCCTGGGGTACTCTGGAAACACCATATATTTT
CASMVALGYSGNTIYF
>TRBJ1-1|.|TRBV5-1|.
TGCGCCAGCAGCCCCTCAAAATCAACTGGTGGCACTGAAGCTTTCTTT
CASSPSKSTGGTEAFF
>TRBJ2-5|many|TRBV24-1|TRBD2
TGTGCCACCAGTAGCGGGGGCAAAGAGACCCAGTACTTC
CATSSGGKETQYF
>TRBJ1-1|many|TRBV5-1|.
TGCGCCAGCAGCTTGACAATGGGCACTGAAGCTTTCTTT
CASSLTMGTEAFF
>TRBJ2-2|many|TRBV28|.
TGTGCCAGCAGTTTATGGCGGGGTACCGGGGAGCTGTTTTTT
CASSLWRGTGELFF
>TRBJ2-7|many|TRBV12-3/TRBV12-4|TRBD1
TGTGCCAGCAGTACCTCCCCGGGACAGGGGGCATACGAGCAGTACTTC
CASSTSPGQGAYEQYF
>TRBJ2-5|.|TRBV6-2/TRBV6-3|.
TGTGCCAGCAGTTACGGGCAGGGCGGTTTGCAAGAGACCCGGTACTTC
CASSYGQGGLQETRYF
>TRBJ1-5|many|TRBV12-3/TRBV12-4|.
TGTGCCAGCGGTGCGGCTGGGGCCGGGGTGCCCCAGCATTTT
CASGAAGAGVPQHF
>TRBJ1-1|many|TRBV6-1|.
TGTGCCAGCAGCGACCCGCACATGAACACTGAAGCTTTCTTT
CASSDPHMNTEAFF
>TRBJ1-2|many|TRBV5-1|TRBD1
TGCGCCAGCAGCCTTAAGACAGGGAACTATGGCTACACCTTC
CASSLKTGNYGYTF
>TRBJ2-2|many|TRBV11-2|TRBD1
TGTGCCAGCCCGGCCAGGACAGGGGCTACCGGGGAGCTGTTTTTT
CASPARTGATGELFF
>TRBJ2-7|many|TRBV5-1|TRBD2
TGCGCCAGCAGCCCTCGGACTAGTATCTCCTACGAGCAGTACTTC
CASSPRTSISYEQYF
>TRBJ2-7|many|TRBV12-5|.
TGTGCTAGTGGTTTTGCAGGGAACGAGCAGTACTTC
CASGFAGNEQYF
>TRBJ2-5|many|TRBV15|.
TGTGCCACCACCGTGGGGCTAAAAGAGACCCAGTACTTC
CATTVGLKETQYF
>TRBJ1-1|many|TRBV4-1|.
TGCGCCAGCAGCCCGGGGACTGATCTTGGAGCTTTCTTT
CASSPGTDLGAFF
>TRBJ1-6|many|TRBV27|.
TGTGCCAGCACCGCGGGGGACACCAATTCACCCCTCCACTTT
CASTAGDTNSPLHF
>TRBJ2-5|many|TRBV11-2|TRBD2
TGTGCCAGCAGCTTACGAAACTGGGAGCGGGGGGGTCAAGAGACCCAGTACTTC
CASSLRNWERGGQETQYF
>TRBJ1-5|.|TRBV4-1|.
TGCGCCACTAAGCCGGACCCAGGAAGCAATCAGCCCCAGCATTTT
CATKPDPGSNQPQHF
>TRBJ1-1|many|TRBV28|.
TGTGCCAGCAGGTTAAGAACAGGATACACTGAAGCTTTCTTT
CASRLRTGYTEAFF
>TRBJ1-2|many|TRBV30|.
TGTGCCTGGAGTGTACTGGTTGGCTACACCTTC
CAWSVLVGYTF
>TRBJ1-2|many|TRBV6-1|.
TGTGCCAGCAGTGAAATTCGGGCGATATATGGCTACACCTTC
CASSEIRAIYGYTF
>TRBJ1-6|few|TRBV18|.
TGTGCCAGCTCACTGGAGGGTGTCGCAAGAGTTAGTAATTCACCCCTCCACTTT
CASSLEGVARVSNSPLHF
>TRBJ1-1|.|TRBV28|.
TGTGCCAGCAGTTTGGGGTCGGGGCGGTTGAACACTGAAGCTTTCTTT
CASSLGSGRLNTEAFF